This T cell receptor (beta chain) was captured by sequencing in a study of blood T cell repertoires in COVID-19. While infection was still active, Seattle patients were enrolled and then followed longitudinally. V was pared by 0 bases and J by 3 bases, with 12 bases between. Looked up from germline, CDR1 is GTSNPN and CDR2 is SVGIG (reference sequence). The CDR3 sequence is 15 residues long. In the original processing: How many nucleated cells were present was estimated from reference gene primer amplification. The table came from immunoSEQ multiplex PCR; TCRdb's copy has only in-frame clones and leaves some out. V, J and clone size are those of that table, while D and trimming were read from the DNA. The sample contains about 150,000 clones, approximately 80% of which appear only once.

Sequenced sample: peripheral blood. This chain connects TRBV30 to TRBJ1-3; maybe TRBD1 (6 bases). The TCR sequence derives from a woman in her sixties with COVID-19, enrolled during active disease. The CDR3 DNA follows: TGTGCCTGGAGTGTTGGGGGCTTCGGTGGAAACACCATATATTTT. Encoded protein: CAWSVGGFGGNTIYF. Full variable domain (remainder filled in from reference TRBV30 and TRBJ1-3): SQTIHQWPATLVQPVGSPLSLECTVEGTSNPNLYWYRQAAGRGLQLLFYSVGIGQISSEVPQNLSASRPQDRQFILSSKKLLLSDSGFYLCAWSVGGFGGNTIYFGEGSWLTVV.